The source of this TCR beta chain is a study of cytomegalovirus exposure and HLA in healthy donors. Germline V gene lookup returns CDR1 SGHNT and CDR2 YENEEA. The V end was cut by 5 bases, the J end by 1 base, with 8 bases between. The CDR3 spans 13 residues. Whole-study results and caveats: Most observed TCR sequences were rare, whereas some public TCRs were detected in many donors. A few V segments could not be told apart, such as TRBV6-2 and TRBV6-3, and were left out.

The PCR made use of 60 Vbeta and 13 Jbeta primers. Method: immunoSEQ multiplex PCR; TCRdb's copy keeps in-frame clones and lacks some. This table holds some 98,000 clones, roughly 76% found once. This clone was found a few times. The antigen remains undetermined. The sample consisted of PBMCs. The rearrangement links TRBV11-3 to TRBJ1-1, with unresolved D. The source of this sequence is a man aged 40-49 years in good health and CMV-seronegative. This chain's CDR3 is CASSHWANTEAFF. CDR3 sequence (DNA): TGTGCCAGCAGCCACTGGGCGAACACTGAAGCTTTCTTT.